A single sample is the source of the 29 T cell receptor beta chains below, sequenced in a study of T cells in Graves' hyperthyroidism and ophthalmopathy (dated by TCRdb to about 2019). The library relied on multiplex PCR. The run used an Illumina HiSeq 2000. The TCR beta CDR3 regions were amplified from the RNA transcripts. The first round of RT-PCR for the TCR CDR3 was performed with the HTBI primer set and the Qiagen OneStep RT-PCR kit. TCRdb reprocessing: public reads trimmed at Q25 with fastp, clones called with MiXCR, in-frame beta chains kept. Every distinct CDR3 protein forms one entry, paired with its most common genes and DNA. For this sample the table gives 600,000 or so distinct CDR3 sequences, of which roughly 14% were detected only once. The ten most abundant clones make up around 12% of the sample. Specimen: blood. The receptors were gathered from a woman in her forties or fifties with Graves' ophthalmopathy.

This clonotype was seen ten or more times. This chain uses TRBV20-1 with TRBJ2-5; 12 nucleotides agree with TRBD2. Per germline, CDR1 DFQATT and CDR2 SNEGSKA (reference sequence). The CDR3 sequence is 14 residues long. J was trimmed by 4 bases and V by 3 bases; bases with no gene match: 3. The CDR3 nucleotides read TGCAGTGCTAGTCAACTAGCGGGAGGAGAGACCCAGTACTTC. This codes for CSASQLAGGETQYF.

This clonotype was seen a few times. A much larger clone sits a single nucleotide away, making a read error possible. The J gene is TRBJ2-7, the V gene TRBV2, with D possibly TRBD1 on 6 matching bases. Deletions cut 8 bases from V and 6 bases from J, with 11 bases between. The CDR3 runs to 11 residues. Germline-derived CDR1 and CDR2 are SNHLY and FYNNEI. This chain's CDR3 is CASATGSEQYF. The CDR3 coding sequence is TGTGCCAGCGCCACAGGGTCCGAGCAGTACTTC.

This clonotype was picked up many times. V and J are TRBV12-3 or TRBV12-4 and TRBJ1-2, with D perhaps matching TRBD1 (5 bases). Trimming stripped 5 bases from V and 7 bases from J, with 14 bases between. The CDR3 covers 13 residues. CDR3 region: CASSKTGTAGYTF. CDR3 bases: TGTGCCAGCAGTAAAACCGGGACTGCTGGCTACACCTTC.

This clonotype showed up many times. The rearrangement links TRBV19 to TRBJ2-2, with 10 bases matching TRBD2. The CDR3 runs to 16 residues. The V gene end was trimmed by 9 bases and the J gene end by 1 base; junction bases not matched to a gene: 8. The V gene's germline CDR1 is LNHDA and CDR2 SQIVND (reference sequence). CDR3 in amino acids: CASSTRTSGNTGELFF. CDR3 bases: TGTGCCAGCAGCACCAGGACTAGCGGGAACACCGGGGAGCTGTTTTTT.

This clonotype was seen ten or more times. The chain carries TRBV18 and TRBJ2-5; 7 nucleotides agree with TRBD1. Germline V gives CDR1 KGHSH, CDR2 LQKENI. The CDR3 totals 16 residues. Trimming cost V 1 base and J 4 bases; bases outside gene matches: 9. In DNA form, the CDR3 reads TGTGCCAGCTCACCACTTCACCCGACAGGGTCAGAGACCCAGTACTTC. It encodes CASSPLHPTGSETQYF. Based on the CDR3 plus reference TRBV18 and TRBJ2-5, the full variable domain is NAGVMQNPRHLVRRRGQEARLRCSPMKGHSHVYWYRQLPEEGLKFMVYLQKENIIDESGMPKERFSAEFPKEGPSILRIQQVVRGDSAAYFCASSPLHPTGSETQYFGPGTRLLVL.

This clonotype was recorded at least ten times. V and J are TRBV30 and TRBJ1-5, with D uncertain. Per germline, CDR1 GTSNPN and CDR2 SVGIG (reference sequence). This CDR3 comprises 13 residues. Deletions cut 0 bases from V and 11 bases from J, with 14 bases between. CDR3 residues: CAWSVLGGRAQHF. CDR3 nucleotide sequence: TGTGCCTGGAGTGTACTGGGAGGGAGGGCCCAGCATTTT.

This clonotype was counted ten times or more. V and J are TRBV20-1 and TRBJ2-1; 14 bases fit TRBD2. J gave up 7 bases and V 1 base, and 3 bases lay outside the gene matches. The CDR3 runs 15 residues. CDR1 and CDR2 (germline): DFQATT, SNEGSKA (reference sequence). The CDR3 DNA is TGCAGTGCTAGAGGACTAGCGGGAGGGTCAAATGAGCAGTTCTTC. Protein sequence: CSARGLAGGSNEQFF.

The chain has TRBV10-3 and TRBJ1-2; maybe TRBD1 (5 bases). This CDR3 spans 14 amino acids. Trimming removed 5 bases at V and 1 base at J, with 11 bases between. CDR1 and CDR2 (germline): ENHRY, SYGVKD. CDR3 DNA sequence: TGTGCCATCAGTCAAGGAAGGGGTAACTATGGCTACACCTTC. This sequence encodes CAISQGRGNYGYTF.

This clonotype was seen at least ten times. The V gene is TRBV20-1, the J gene TRBJ2-3; perhaps TRBD2 as D (5 bases). V was clipped by 3 bases and J by 1 base, with 11 bases between them. The germline V gene encodes CDR1 DFQATT and CDR2 SNEGSKA (reference sequence). The CDR3 contains 14 residues. CDR3 residues: CSASWSSRTDTQYF. CDR3 bases: TGCAGTGCTAGTTGGTCTAGCCGCACAGATACGCAGTATTTT.

There are many counts of this clonotype. This chain joins TRBV6-2 or TRBV6-3 and TRBJ2-1; TRBD1 matches at 11 bases. After removal of 6 bases from V and 3 bases from J, the junction contained 4 bases not matched to a gene. Per germline, CDR1 MNHEY and CDR2 SVGEGT. This CDR3 spans 15 amino acids. CDR3 sequence: CASRGTGGNYNEQFF. The CDR3 DNA follows: TGTGCCAGCAGGGGGACAGGGGGGAACTACAATGAGCAGTTCTTC.

This clonotype was detected a few times. One end of the junction does not line up with germline, which may come from a read error. This chain links TRBV27 with TRBJ2-2; D is perhaps TRBD2 (5 bases). CDR1 and CDR2 from the germline V gene are MNHEY and SMNVEV (reference sequence). The CDR3 extends over 14 amino acids. In nucleotides, the CDR3 is TGTGCCAGCAGTTCCAGCGCGAACACCGGGAAGCTGTTTTTT. It is translated as CASSSSANTGKLFF.

This clonotype has just a few counts. The chain recombines TRBV12-3 or TRBV12-4 with TRBJ1-5; possibly TRBD1 for D (6 bases). The length of the CDR3 is 14 residues. V was clipped by 7 bases and J by 5 bases, with 15 bases between them. This chain's CDR3 is CASNLGGRYQPQHF. In DNA form, the CDR3 reads TGTGCCAGCAACTTAGGGGGGAGATATCAGCCCCAGCATTTT.

This clonotype was seen ten or more times. The gene calls are TRBV27 and TRBJ1-2; tentatively, D is TRBD1 (5 bases). This CDR3 has 15 amino acids. The V and J ends lost 4 bases and 1 base respectively, with 13 bases between them. Germline V CDR1 and CDR2: MNHEY, SMNVEV (reference sequence). DNA for the CDR3: TGTGCCAGCAGTTCAGTGGGGGACGTTAACTATGGCTACACCTTC. It yields the protein CASSSVGDVNYGYTF.

The chain joins TRBV29-1 to TRBJ2-5; a weak D match, TRBD2 (5 bases). Germline V gene lookup returns CDR1 SQVTM and CDR2 ANQGSEA. There are 13 residues in the CDR3. Trimming shortened V by 2 bases and J by 5 bases, and 12 bases separated the two germline ends. The CDR3 DNA is TGCAGCGTTGAAAGCGGTGCGGTGGAGACCCAGTACTTC. Translated, it gives CSVESGAVETQYF.

The sample holds a few counts of this clonotype. This chain joins TRBV24-1 and TRBJ2-1; TRBD2 matches at 11 bases. The CDR3 loop spans 15 amino acids. Losses at the gene ends were 3 bases for V and 5 bases for J; bases not matched to a gene: 2. CDR1 is KGHDR, CDR2 SFDVKD, per germline. The CDR3 DNA is TGTGCCACCAGTGATATGGGACTAGCGGACAATGAGCAGTTCTTC. Encoded protein: CATSDMGLADNEQFF.

V usage is TRBV4-2 and J usage is TRBJ2-7; TRBD1 aligns across 9 bases. CDR3 length: 15 residues. J gave up 6 bases and V 5 bases, and 11 bases lay outside the gene matches. Germline V CDR1 and CDR2: LGHNA, YNFKEQ. The CDR3 here is CASSFPGQGVVEQYF. The CDR3 coding sequence is TGTGCCAGCAGCTTTCCGGGACAGGGTGTAGTCGAGCAGTACTTC.

This clonotype was detected many times. This chain connects TRBV12-3 or TRBV12-4 to TRBJ1-1, with D hard to call. Trimming pared 6 bases from V and 2 bases from J, leaving 13 bases between. The CDR3 has 14 residues. The CDR3 DNA follows: TGTGCCAGCAGCCGTGGAGAGGGCAACACTGAAGCTTTCTTT. It encodes CASSRGEGNTEAFF.

This chain uses TRBV2 with TRBJ2-3, with 8 bases that match TRBD2. CDR1 is SNHLY, CDR2 FYNNEI, per germline. The junction had 9 bases not matched to a gene; V was cut back by 0 bases and J by 4 bases. This CDR3 has 17 amino acids. Here the CDR3 reads CASSEASIAGSADTQYF. As DNA, the CDR3 is TGTGCCAGCAGTGAAGCTTCGATAGCGGGATCGGCAGATACGCAGTATTTT.

This clonotype was picked up a small number of times. V gene TRBV7-2 combines with J gene TRBJ2-1; D not resolved. Germline V gene lookup returns CDR1 SGHTA and CDR2 FQGNSA. The CDR3 is 16 amino acids. Deletions cut 2 bases from V and 0 bases from J, with 11 bases between. CDR3 sequence reads: CASSLWLESSYNEQFF. DNA of the CDR3: TGTGCCAGCAGCTTATGGCTAGAAAGCTCCTACAATGAGCAGTTCTTC.

Concerning this clonotype: A read error is possible here, since a much larger clone lies one base away. The V call is TRBV15, the J call TRBJ2-7, with a tentative D call TRBD2 (6 bases). Germline V gives CDR1 LNHNV, CDR2 YYDKDF (reference sequence). The CDR3 runs 14 residues. This chain's CDR3 is CATSRDGGAYELYF. CDR3 DNA: TGTGCCACCAGCAGAGACGGGGGTGCCTACGAGCTGTACTTC.

The V call is TRBV19, the J call TRBJ1-5; 8 bases are a match to TRBD1. Trimming took 3 bases from V and 6 from J; bases not matched to a gene: 7. CDR3 length: 15 amino acids. Germline V gene sequence: CDR1 LNHDA, CDR2 SQIVND (reference sequence). The DNA of the CDR3 is TGTGCCAGTAGTATGACAGGGGTTTGGGTTCAGCCCCAGCATTTT. Amino acid sequence: CASSMTGVWVQPQHF.

In its sample, this clonotype was seen many times. The V and J genes are TRBV27 and TRBJ1-1; possible D gene TRBD1, 6 bases. Trimming pared 4 bases from V and 4 bases from J, leaving 16 bases between. Germline CDR1 MNHEY, CDR2 SMNVEV (reference sequence). There are 15 residues in the CDR3. The CDR3 DNA sequence: TGTGCCAGCAGTTATTTCGGGGGCGGGGGCACTGAAGCTTTCTTT. This encodes CASSYFGGGGTEAFF.

This clonotype was recorded at least ten times. This chain links TRBV12-5 with TRBJ1-2; 7 nucleotides match TRBD1. CDR1 and CDR2 (germline): LGHNT, FRNRAP. The CDR3 runs to 16 residues. Unmatched junction bases numbered 12, after V lost 2 bases and J lost 6 bases. The CDR3 loop is CASGLSPRQGSNGYTF. The CDR3 bases are TGTGCTAGTGGTTTGTCCCCGAGACAGGGATCCAATGGCTACACCTTC.

The chain joins TRBV20-1 to TRBJ2-7; no clear D. V lost 1 base, J lost 0 bases, and 10 bases lay in between. Germline CDR1 DFQATT, CDR2 SNEGSKA (reference sequence). CDR3 length equals 14 residues. The CDR3 nucleotides read TGCAGTGCTAGAGGTTTAGTGGACTCCTACGAGCAGTACTTC. It codes for CSARGLVDSYEQYF.

This clonotype appeared many times. The chain is built from TRBV2 and TRBJ2-3; 7 bases fit TRBD2. The V gene end was trimmed by 7 bases and the J gene end by 0 bases; junction bases not matched to a gene: 10. The CDR3 sequence is 16 residues long. Germline CDR1 and CDR2: SNHLY and FYNNEI. DNA for the CDR3: TGTGCCAGCAAGTTCCAGGGAGGGGATAGCACAGATACGCAGTATTTT. Encoded protein: CASKFQGGDSTDTQYF. Full variable domain (rest looked up from reference TRBV2 and TRBJ2-3): EPEVTQTPSHQVTQMGQEVILRCVPISNHLYFYWYRQILGQKVEFLVSFYNNEISEKSEIFDDQFSVERPDGSNFTLKIRSTKLEDSAMYFCASKFQGGDSTDTQYFGPGTRLTVL.

The V call is TRBV11-2, the J call TRBJ2-3; 7 bases match TRBD1. The CDR3 spans 16 residues. The V and J ends lost 7 bases and 1 base, in that order; junction bases with no gene match: 11. Germline assignment: CDR1 SGHAT and CDR2 FQNNGV. The chain's CDR3 is CASKGFGTAGTDTQYF. The DNA for the CDR3 is TGTGCCAGCAAGGGGTTCGGGACAGCTGGCACAGATACGCAGTATTTT. Full variable domain (outside the CDR3, taken from reference TRBV11-2 and TRBJ2-3): EAGVAQSPRYKIIEKRQSVAFWCNPISGHATLYWYQQILGQGPKLLIQFQNNGVVDDSQLPKDRFSAERLKGVDSTLKIQPAKLEDSAVYLCASKGFGTAGTDTQYFGPGTRLTVL.

This clonotype was counted many times. At one end, the junction sequence differs from germline, possibly due to a read error. The gene calls are TRBV4-2 and TRBJ1-2; D is uncertain. This CDR3 comprises 13 residues. The germline gives CDR1 LGHNA, CDR2 YNFKEQ. CDR3 bases: TGCGCCAGCAGCCAAGATCTGCAGGATGGCTACACCTTC. Its translation is CASSQDLQDGYTF.

Remarks on this clonotype: At one end the junction does not follow the germline gene, possibly because of a read error. CDR3 nucleotide sequence: TGTGCTAGCAGCCCACTCCCCGGGCGGGGGAGCTCCTACAATGAGCAGTTCTTC. Protein product: CASSPLPGRGSSYNEQFF. The chain employs TRBV7-7 and TRBJ2-1, with 7 bases aligning to TRBD2. There are 18 residues in the CDR3. The germline V gene encodes CDR1 SSHAT and CDR2 FNYEAQ (reference sequence).

This clonotype was found many times. The J gene is TRBJ1-5, the V gene TRBV7-8; D gene uncertain. V shed 2 bases and J shed 3 bases, with 14 bases lying between them. This CDR3 has 16 amino acids. Germline loops: CDR1 SGHVS, CDR2 FQNEAQ. The CDR3 region has the DNA TGTGCCAGCAGCTTACGGGCTATTCCTCTCAATCAGCCCCAGCATTTT. Encoded protein: CASSLRAIPLNQPQHF.